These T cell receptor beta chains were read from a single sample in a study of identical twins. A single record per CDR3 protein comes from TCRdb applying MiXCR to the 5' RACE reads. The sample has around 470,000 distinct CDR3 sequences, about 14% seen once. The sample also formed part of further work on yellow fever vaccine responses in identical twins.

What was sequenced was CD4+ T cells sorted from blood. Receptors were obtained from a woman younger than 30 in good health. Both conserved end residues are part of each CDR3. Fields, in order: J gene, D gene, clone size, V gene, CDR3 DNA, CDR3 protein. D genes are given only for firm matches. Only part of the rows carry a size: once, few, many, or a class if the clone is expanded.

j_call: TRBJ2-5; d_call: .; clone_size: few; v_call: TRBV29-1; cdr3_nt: TGCAGCAAGACGACTGGGGAGACCCAGTACTTC; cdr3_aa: CSKTTGETQYF
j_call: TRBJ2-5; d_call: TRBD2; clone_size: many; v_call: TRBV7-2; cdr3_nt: TGTGCCAGCAGAGAAGGACTAGCGGTCCTTGAGACCCAGTACTTC; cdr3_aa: CASREGLAVLETQYF
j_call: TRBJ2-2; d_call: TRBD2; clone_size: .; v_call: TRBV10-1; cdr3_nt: TGCGCCAGCAGTGAGTCTAGCGGGATCACCGGGGAGCTGTTTTTT; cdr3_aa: CASSESSGITGELFF
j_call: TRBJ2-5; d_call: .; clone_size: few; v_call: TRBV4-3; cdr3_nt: TGCGCCAGCGCCCCCCGGGCTGAAGAGACCCAGTACTTC; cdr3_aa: CASAPRAEETQYF
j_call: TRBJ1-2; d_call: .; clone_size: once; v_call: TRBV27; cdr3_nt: TGTGCCAGCAGTGTCACTAATCTTGGCTACACCTTC; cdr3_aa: CASSVTNLGYTF
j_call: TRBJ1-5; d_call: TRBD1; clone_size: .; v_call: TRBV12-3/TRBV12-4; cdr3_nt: TGTGCCAGCAGTCCCCGGACAGGCTTTACCCAGCATTTT; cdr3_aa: CASSPRTGFTQHF
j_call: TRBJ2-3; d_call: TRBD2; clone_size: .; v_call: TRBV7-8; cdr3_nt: TGTGCCAGCAGCTTAGCGGGAGGGCCCAACACAGATACGCAGTATTTT; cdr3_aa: CASSLAGGPNTDTQYF
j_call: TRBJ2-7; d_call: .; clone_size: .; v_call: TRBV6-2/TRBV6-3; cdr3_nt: TGTGCCAGCAGTTACGGTGACATCTCCTACGAGCAGTACTTC; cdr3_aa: CASSYGDISYEQYF
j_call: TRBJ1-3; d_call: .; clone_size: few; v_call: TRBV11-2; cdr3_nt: TGTGCCAGCAGCTTAGATTGGGGCGACACCATATATTTT; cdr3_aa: CASSLDWGDTIYF
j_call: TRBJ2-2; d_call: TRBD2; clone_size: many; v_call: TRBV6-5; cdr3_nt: TGTGCCAGCAGTTACCTCTCTAGCGGGGACACCGGGGAGCTGTTTTTT; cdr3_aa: CASSYLSSGDTGELFF
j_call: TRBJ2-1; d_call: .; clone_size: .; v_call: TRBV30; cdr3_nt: TGTGCCTGGAGCCTCAGGAGGGGGAAGTTCTTC; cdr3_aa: CAWSLRRGKFF
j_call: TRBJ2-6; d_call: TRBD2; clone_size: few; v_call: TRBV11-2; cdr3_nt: TGTGCCAGCAGTCAAGCGGGGGGTGACTTGACTGGGGCCAACGTCCTGACTTTC; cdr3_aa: CASSQAGGDLTGANVLTF
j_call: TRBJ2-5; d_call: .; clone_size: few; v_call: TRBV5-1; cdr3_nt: TGCGCCAGCAGCTTGCGGTCTAGTGCTGAGACCCAGTACTTC; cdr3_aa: CASSLRSSAETQYF
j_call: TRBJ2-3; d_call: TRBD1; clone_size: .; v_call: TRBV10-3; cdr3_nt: TGTGCCATCAACCGGGACAGGGAAGGAGATACGCAGTATTTT; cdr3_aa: CAINRDREGDTQYF
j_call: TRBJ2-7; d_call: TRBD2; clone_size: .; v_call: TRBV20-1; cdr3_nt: TGCAGTGCTAGGGATCTAGCGGGAGTTTTCTACGAGCAGTACTTC; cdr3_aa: CSARDLAGVFYEQYF
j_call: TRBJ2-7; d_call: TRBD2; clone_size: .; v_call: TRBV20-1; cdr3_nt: TGCAGTGCTTCCGGGACTATCGGCGAGCAGTACTTC; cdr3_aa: CSASGTIGEQYF
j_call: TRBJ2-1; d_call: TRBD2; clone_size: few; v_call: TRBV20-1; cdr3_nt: TGCAGTGCTAGGGAAGCTCAGCGGGGAAACAATGAGCAGTTCTTC; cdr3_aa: CSAREAQRGNNEQFF
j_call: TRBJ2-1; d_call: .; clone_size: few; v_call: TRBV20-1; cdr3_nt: TGCAGTGCTAGTTCCCGACGACCTCCTTACAATGAGCAGTTCTTC; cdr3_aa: CSASSRRPPYNEQFF
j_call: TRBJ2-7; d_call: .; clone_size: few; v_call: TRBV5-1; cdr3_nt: TGCGCCAGCAGCTCCTCAGGGGGGCGGTACGAGCAGTACTTC; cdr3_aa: CASSSSGGRYEQYF
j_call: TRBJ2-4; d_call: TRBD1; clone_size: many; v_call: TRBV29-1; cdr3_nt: TGCAGCGTCCCAGGGGGAGTGAACATTCAGTACTTC; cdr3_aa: CSVPGGVNIQYF
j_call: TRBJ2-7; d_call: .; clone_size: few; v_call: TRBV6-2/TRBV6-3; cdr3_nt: TGTGCCAGCAGTCACCGAATCTACGAGCAGTACTTC; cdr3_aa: CASSHRIYEQYF
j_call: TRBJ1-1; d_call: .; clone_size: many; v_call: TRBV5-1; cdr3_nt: TGCGCCAGCAGCTTGGATGTTCGGAACACTGAAGCTTTCTTT; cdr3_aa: CASSLDVRNTEAFF
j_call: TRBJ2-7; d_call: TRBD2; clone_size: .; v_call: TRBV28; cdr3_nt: TGTGCCAGCGCCTCGGGGGGTCTCTACGAGCAGTACTTC; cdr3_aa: CASASGGLYEQYF